This entry is about one T cell receptor (beta chain). Those who donated were healthy bone marrow donors. Per germline, CDR1 MNHNS and CDR2 SASEGT. V dropped 2 bases and J dropped 6; count of bases not matched to a gene: 6. CDR3 length equals 14 residues. The study ran its PCR with 60 Vbeta and 13 Jbeta primers. This table comes from immunoSEQ multiplex PCR, and its TCRdb copy is limited to in-frame clones, with some not included. The sample includes approximately 180,000 clones, around 80% seen only once; the top ten take approximately 1%. The data were taken from a study of cytomegalovirus exposure and HLA in healthy donors.

The TCR was taken from a woman aged 40 to 50 in good health and CMV-seronegative. Sequenced material: PBMCs. This sequence joins TRBV6-1 and TRBJ2-7; TRBD1 agrees at 8 bases. The CDR3 spells CASSERAGGGEQYF. The CDR3 DNA reads as TGTGCCAGCAGTGAAAGGGCAGGGGGCGGCGAGCAGTACTTC.